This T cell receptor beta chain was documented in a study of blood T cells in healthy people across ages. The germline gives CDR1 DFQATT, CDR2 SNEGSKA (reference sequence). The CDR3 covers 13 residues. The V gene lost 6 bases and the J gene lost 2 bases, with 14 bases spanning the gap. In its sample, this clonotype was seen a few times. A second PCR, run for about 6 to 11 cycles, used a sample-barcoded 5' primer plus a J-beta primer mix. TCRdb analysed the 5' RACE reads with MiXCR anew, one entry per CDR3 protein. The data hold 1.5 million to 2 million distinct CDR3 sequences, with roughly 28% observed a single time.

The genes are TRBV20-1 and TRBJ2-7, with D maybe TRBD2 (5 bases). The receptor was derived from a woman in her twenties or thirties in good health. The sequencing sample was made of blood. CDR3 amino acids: CSAGDSGPYEQYF. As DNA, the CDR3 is TGCAGTGCCGGGGATTCGGGCCCCTACGAGCAGTACTTC.